Below, 7 T cell receptor beta chains from the same sample are listed, as sequenced in a study of blood T cell repertoires in COVID-19 (dated by TCRdb to the early 2020s). The library was built by means of the immunoSEQ multiplex PCR assay. The table comes from immuneACCESS by way of TCRdb, which keeps in-frame sequences with V and J called. Part of the clones is missing from these tables; in studies checked, under half for an unresolved V gene and the rest for unknown reasons. The sample includes 150,000 to 200,000 clones, with roughly 80% observed a single time. About 3% of the sample comes from the top ten. The sample consisted of peripheral blood. The receptors shown here come from a man in his 70s with acute or convalescent COVID-19.

This rearrangement joins TRBV7-3 to TRBJ2-2, with a tentative D call TRBD2 (6 bases). The CDR3 consists of 16 residues. The V end lost 0 bases, the J end lost 2 bases, and 10 bases lay between the germline ends. The germline V gene has CDR1 SGHTA and CDR2 FQGTGA. The chain's CDR3 is CASSLTGTFNTGELFF. The CDR3 bases are TGTGCCAGCAGCTTAACGGGGACTTTCAACACCGGGGAGCTGTTTTTT.

This rearrangement joins TRBV5-4 to TRBJ1-2, with 7 positions matching TRBD1. Germline V gene lookup returns CDR1 SGHNT and CDR2 YYREEE (reference sequence). V shed 0 bases and J 1 base; nucleotides not matched to a gene: 9. CDR3 length: 17 residues. CDR3: CASSLATLSGGNYGYTF. DNA of the CDR3: TGTGCCAGCAGCTTGGCTACTCTATCAGGGGGTAACTATGGCTACACCTTC.

The V call is TRBV29-1, the J call TRBJ1-1; D remains ambiguous. Per germline, CDR1 SQVTM and CDR2 ANQGSEA. The CDR3 length is 14 residues. V was trimmed by 3 bases and J by 0 bases, leaving 11 bases between them. CDR3 sequence (DNA): TGCAGCGTTGAGCGAATTGGGCTGAACACTGAAGCTTTCTTT. Translation gives CSVERIGLNTEAFF.

The rearrangement uses TRBV4-2 and TRBJ1-4; D is undetermined. The CDR3 loop spans 16 amino acids. The germline V gene encodes CDR1 LGHNA and CDR2 YNFKEQ. V was clipped by 1 base and J by 0 bases, with 9 bases between them. CDR3 DNA: TGTGCCAGCAGCCAAGGGGTTCAGGCAACTAATGAAAAACTGTTTTTT. This encodes CASSQGVQATNEKLFF.

This clone was found once. This chain uses TRBV10-3 with TRBJ2-3; 7 nucleotides agree with TRBD2. The CDR3 has 14 residues. V was clipped by 3 bases and J by 3 bases; unmatched bases: 3. Germline CDR1 ENHRY, CDR2 SYGVKD. The CDR3 nucleotides are TGTGCCATCAGTGACGGGGGGAAGACAGATACGCAGTATTTT. Translation: CAISDGGKTDTQYF.

The chain employs TRBV19 and TRBJ2-1, with D maybe TRBD2 (5 bases). This CDR3 has 13 residues. Germline V CDR1 and CDR2: LNHDA, SQIVND (reference sequence). With 10 bases removed from V and 6 bases from J, the gap between germline ends came to 16 bases. The CDR3 sequence is CATTAVGGNEQFF. The CDR3 DNA is TGTGCCACCACAGCGGTAGGTGGCAATGAGCAGTTCTTC.

This clone has only a few counts. This chain uses TRBV6-2 or TRBV6-3 with TRBJ2-7, with D possibly being TRBD1 (6 bases). V dropped 2 bases and J dropped 2 bases, with 19 bases sitting between them. The CDR3 spans 17 residues. CDR1 is MNHEY, CDR2 SVGEGT, per germline. As DNA, the CDR3 is TGTGCCAGCAGTTACCCTCTTTCGGGACAAACGACCTACGAGCAGTACTTC. Residues: CASSYPLSGQTTYEQYF.